The rows below give T cell receptor beta chains drawn from one sample of a study of CD8 T cells in ankylosing spondylitis. Each CDR3 protein is one row after TCRdb ran MiXCR on the 5' RACE reads. The sample has some 240,000 distinct CDR3 sequences, approximately 9% seen once. What was sequenced was blood, either unsorted or a sorted T cell fraction (not recorded which). The receptors stem from a male donor with ankylosing spondylitis or in good health (not recorded which). The CDR3 runs from the conserved cysteine through the conserved F or W. The order of the fields is J gene, V gene, clone size, D gene, CDR3 protein, CDR3 DNA. The D gene is left open where the match is weak. Size is omitted from some rows. Given values are once, few, many or a class for expanded clones.

J: TRBJ2-3; V: TRBV24-1; size: many; D: TRBD2; CDR3: CATSVWTSGNTDTQYF; DNA: TGTGCCACCAGTGTTTGGACTAGCGGAAACACAGATACGCAGTATTTT
J: TRBJ2-5; V: TRBV5-1; size: many; D: NA; CDR3: CASSTRGGSRETQYF; DNA: TGCGCCAGCAGCACCCGTGGAGGGTCGAGAGAGACCCAGTACTTC
J: TRBJ1-3; V: TRBV11-2; size: many; D: NA; CDR3: CASSLEPTTLSGNTIYF; DNA: TGTGCCAGCAGCTTAGAACCGACAACGCTCTCTGGAAACACCATATATTTT
J: TRBJ1-6; V: TRBV4-3; size: many; D: NA; CDR3: CASSQEWGSYNSPLHF; DNA: TGCGCCAGCAGCCAAGAATGGGGCTCCTATAATTCACCCCTCCACTTT
J: TRBJ2-7; V: TRBV6-1; size: many; D: NA; CDR3: CASSEAQGGVYEQYF; DNA: TGTGCCAGCAGTGAAGCGCAGGGTGGGGTCTACGAGCAGTACTTC
J: TRBJ1-1; V: TRBV12-3/TRBV12-4; size: many; D: NA; CDR3: CASSLFENTEAFF; DNA: TGTGCCAGCAGTTTATTTGAGAACACTGAAGCTTTCTTT
J: TRBJ2-7; V: TRBV7-2; size: NA; D: NA; CDR3: CASSPAVASYEQYF; DNA: TGTGCCAGCAGCCCCGCAGTGGCCTCCTACGAGCAGTACTTC
J: TRBJ1-2; V: TRBV7-2; size: many; D: NA; CDR3: CASSSLPGPNIYGYTF; DNA: TGTGCCAGCAGCTCCTTGCCAGGCCCGAACATCTATGGCTACACCTTC
J: TRBJ2-3; V: TRBV12-5; size: many; D: NA; CDR3: CASGLVQTDTQYF; DNA: TGTGCTAGTGGTTTGGTACAAACAGATACGCAGTATTTT
J: TRBJ2-2; V: TRBV27; size: NA; D: NA; CDR3: CASGRPELTGELFF; DNA: TGTGCCAGCGGGAGGCCGGAACTCACCGGGGAGCTGTTTTTT
J: TRBJ1-5; V: TRBV13; size: many; D: TRBD1; CDR3: CASTTGPPYRGGGNQPQHF; DNA: TGTGCCAGCACCACGGGTCCCCCTTACAGGGGGGGAGGCAATCAGCCCCAGCATTTT
J: TRBJ1-2; V: TRBV5-1; size: many; D: NA; CDR3: CASRNREGYTF; DNA: TGCGCCAGCAGGAACAGGGAGGGCTACACCTTC